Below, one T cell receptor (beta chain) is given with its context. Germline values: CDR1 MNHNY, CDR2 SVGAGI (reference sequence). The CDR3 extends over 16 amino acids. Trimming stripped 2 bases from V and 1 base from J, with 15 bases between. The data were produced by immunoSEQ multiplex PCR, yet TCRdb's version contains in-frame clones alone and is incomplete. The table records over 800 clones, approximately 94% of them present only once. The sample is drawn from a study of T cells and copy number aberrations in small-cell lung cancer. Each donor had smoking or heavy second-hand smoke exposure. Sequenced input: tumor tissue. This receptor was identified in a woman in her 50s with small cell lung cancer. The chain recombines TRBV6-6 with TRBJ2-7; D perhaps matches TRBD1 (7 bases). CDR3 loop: CASSYTSRGESYEQYF. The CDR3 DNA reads TGTGCCAGCAGTTACACGAGCAGGGGGGAATCCTACGAGCAGTACTTC.